A selection of T cell receptor beta chains follows, all from one sample in a study of a mutant IDH1 vaccine in newly diagnosed glioma. These TCRs are of unknown antigen specificity. Using immunoSEQ multiplex PCR, the repertoire was profiled, and TCRdb retains in-frame clones only, with some absent. The repertoire consists of around 54,000 clones, with roughly four fifths occurring once and the leading ten covering about 3.3%. The sequenced sample was PBMCs, obtained from a glioma patient whose treatment included an IDH1 peptide vaccine. Receptor source: a woman aged 45-59 years with glioma. CDR3s include the opening cysteine and the closing phenylalanine or tryptophan. The D gene is left open where the match is weak. Some rows mark clone size as missing; the rest say once, few, many or name a class of expanded clone.

j_call | v_call | d_call | clone_size | cdr3_nt | cdr3_aa
TRBJ1-2 | TRBV5-1 | NA | NA | TGCGCCACGTCCGCAGAAGGCTATGGCTACACCTTC | CATSAEGYGYTF
TRBJ2-7 | TRBV2 | NA | NA | TGTGCCAGCAAACAGCTTTCCTACGAGCAGTACTTC | CASKQLSYEQYF
TRBJ1-5 | TRBV19 | NA | NA | TGTGCCAGTAGTCCCCGGGGTTTTAGCGACCAGCCCCAGCATTTT | CASSPRGFSDQPQHF
TRBJ2-7 | TRBV27 | NA | NA | TGTGCCAGCAGTATCCGACAGAACTCCTACGAGCAGTACTTC | CASSIRQNSYEQYF
TRBJ1-4 | TRBV10-1 | NA | NA | TGCGCCAGCGGAATGGACCTCGATGAAAAACTGTTTTTT | CASGMDLDEKLFF
TRBJ1-2 | TRBV2 | NA | NA | TGTGCCAGCAGGGTATATTCCGGCTACACCTTC | CASRVYSGYTF
TRBJ1-1 | TRBV4-1 | NA | few | TGCGCCAGCAGCGACTCCTCCGCACACAGCACTGAAGCTTTCTTT | CASSDSSAHSTEAFF
TRBJ2-1 | TRBV5-6 | TRBD2 | NA | TGTGCCAGCAGCTTGTCGGCTAGCGGTTCCGAGCAGTTCTTC | CASSLSASGSEQFF
TRBJ2-7 | TRBV5-1 | NA | NA | TGCGCCAGCAGCTATACCGGGACCCCCGGCGAGCAGTACTTC | CASSYTGTPGEQYF
TRBJ2-7 | TRBV29-1 | NA | NA | TGCAGCGTACAGATTTCCTACGAGCAGTACTTC | CSVQISYEQYF
TRBJ2-2 | TRBV13 | NA | NA | TGTGCCAGCACTCTCGGGGGCCGGAGGACCGGGGAGCTGTTTTTT | CASTLGGRRTGELFF
TRBJ2-5 | TRBV5-1 | TRBD2 | NA | TGCGCCAGCAGGACGACTAGCGGGGACCCTCAAGAGACCCAGTACTTC | CASRTTSGDPQETQYF
TRBJ1-1 | TRBV5-5 | TRBD1 | NA | TGTGCCAGCAGCTTTACAGGGGTGAGAGCTTTCTTT | CASSFTGVRAFF
TRBJ2-2 | TRBV7-6 | TRBD2 | NA | TGTGCCAGCAGCTTGGGGACTAGCGGGGGGCTGAACACCGGGGAGCTGTTTTTT | CASSLGTSGGLNTGELFF
TRBJ1-4 | TRBV4-1 | TRBD1 | once | TGCGCCAGCAGCCGCACACAGGGGGCGCGTGAAAAACTGTTTTTT | CASSRTQGAREKLFF
TRBJ2-3 | TRBV21-1 | NA | NA | TGTGCCAGCAGCAAAGGTCCGCGTAGGGATTTT | CASSKGPRRDF
TRBJ1-1 | TRBV15 | NA | NA | TGTGCCACCAGCAGACCCCTTCGGGGGTCTTGGGAAGCTTTCTTT | CATSRPLRGSWEAFF
TRBJ2-7 | TRBV2 | NA | NA | TGTGCCAGCAGTGACAGACTAGGGACCTACGAGCAGTACTTC | CASSDRLGTYEQYF
TRBJ1-5 | TRBV2 | TRBD1 | NA | TGTGCCAGCAGGGCCGGGACAGCGACCAATCAGCCCCAGCATTTT | CASRAGTATNQPQHF
TRBJ2-7 | TRBV18 | NA | once | TGTGCCAGCTCACCAGAACTAGCAACCGAGCAGTACTTC | CASSPELATEQYF
TRBJ1-3 | TRBV19 | NA | NA | TGTGCCGTAAAGAGGCAGGGCGCTGGAAACACCATATATTTT | CAVKRQGAGNTIYF
TRBJ1-5 | TRBV30 | NA | NA | TGTGCCTGGAGTGTAGGGGAAGGGGGTCAGCCCCAGCATTTT | CAWSVGEGGQPQHF
TRBJ2-7 | TRBV10-3 | NA | NA | TGTGCCATCAGTGAGTCGAGGACCGGGGTAAACGAGCAGTACTTC | CAISESRTGVNEQYF
TRBJ1-3 | TRBV27 | NA | NA | TGTGCCAGCAGTTTGGTGCGGGGAAACACCATATATTTT | CASSLVRGNTIYF
TRBJ1-3 | TRBV7-9 | NA | NA | TGTGCCAGCAGCACAACAGCCTACTCTGGAAACACCATATATTTT | CASSTTAYSGNTIYF
TRBJ2-7 | TRBV10-1 | TRBD2 | once | TGCGCCAGCAGTGACCAGCGGGGGTCCTACGAGCAGTACTTC | CASSDQRGSYEQYF
TRBJ1-2 | TRBV29-1 | NA | NA | TGCAGCGTTGTGACGCTACCTCGGGGCTATGGCTACACCTTC | CSVVTLPRGYGYTF
TRBJ2-1 | TRBV7-9 | NA | NA | TGTGCCAGCTCCCTCCTGAATGAGCAGTTCTTC | CASSLLNEQFF
TRBJ2-1 | TRBV7-9 | NA | NA | TGTGCCAGCAGCTTAGCGACTGGACTACGCAATGAGCAGTTCTTC | CASSLATGLRNEQFF
TRBJ1-1 | TRBV7-3 | TRBD1 | NA | TGTGCCAGCAGCTTAATACCGGACAGGGTATCTGAAGCTTTCTTT | CASSLIPDRVSEAFF
TRBJ1-5 | TRBV30 | NA | once | TGTGCCTCGACCCCTCGGGGGGCGTCTAGCAATCAGCCCCAGCATTTT | CASTPRGASSNQPQHF
TRBJ1-1 | TRBV5-1 | NA | NA | TGCGCCAGCAGGACGGACCACATGAACACTGAAGCTTTCTTT | CASRTDHMNTEAFF
TRBJ1-1 | TRBV5-1 | NA | few | TGCGCCAGCATGCCCAGGGCAGGGAACACTGAAGCTTTCTTT | CASMPRAGNTEAFF
TRBJ1-2 | TRBV11-2 | NA | once | TGTGCCAGCAGCACCCGAGTAGGTCATAACTATGGCTACACCTTC | CASSTRVGHNYGYTF
TRBJ2-1 | TRBV5-1 | NA | NA | TGCGCCAGCAGAAACGACAGGGGAGGGAGTGAGCAGTTCTTC | CASRNDRGGSEQFF